This T cell receptor (beta chain) is drawn from a study of blood T cell repertoires in COVID-19. Study summary: Material from acute and convalescent COVID-19 was sourced from the United States, Italy and Spain. Nucleic acid was either cDNA or gDNA, and it came from T cells, B-cell-depleted T cells, or PBMCs.

V gave up 3 bases and J gave up 6 bases; unmatched junction bases: 9. Germline V lookup: CDR1 KGHSH, CDR2 LQKENI. There are 15 residues in the CDR3. Per the original data handling: The authors estimated nucleated cell counts from reference gene primer amplification. TCRdb's copy holds only in-frame clones and misses some; the assay was immunoSEQ multiplex PCR. Clone size and V and J calls were adopted from that table, with D and trimming inferred from the DNA. The repertoire holds a few hundred thousand clones, with approximately 90% as singletons. The chain has TRBV18 and TRBJ2-7; TRBD2 agrees at 9 bases. This sequence was found in a woman aged 25 to 45 with active or convalescent COVID-19. The specimen sequenced was peripheral blood. Here the CDR3 reads CASSPGRGGRSEQYF. CDR3 coding DNA: TGTGCCAGCTCACCCGGGCGGGGGGGCCGGTCCGAGCAGTACTTC. Full variable domain (missing parts from reference TRBV18 and TRBJ2-7): NAGVMQNPRHLVRRRGQEARLRCSPMKGHSHVYWYRQLPEEGLKFMVYLQKENIIDESGMPKERFSAEFPKEGPSILRIQQVVRGDSAAYFCASSPGRGGRSEQYFGPGTRLTVT.